This T cell receptor beta chain was recorded in a study of lymphopenia after photon versus proton radiotherapy. Whole-study findings and limits: Oligoclonal CD8+ Temra expansion after nadir drove photon patients' diversity drop. Under photons, naive T cells and diversity fell while effector/memory populations rose.

Generated by immunoSEQ multiplex PCR, the TCRdb table keeps only in-frame clones and is missing some. Of roughly 41,000 clones detected, more than 75% appear once; the ten largest clones hold under 3.5%. V was cut by 4 bases and J by 9 bases, with 11 bases left in between. There are 12 residues in the CDR3. Germline V gene data show CDR1 as SGHTA and CDR2 as FQGNSA. Concerning this clone: The antigen remains unidentified.

The source was peripheral blood, collected from a patient treated with photon-based radiotherapy. The sequence derives from a man aged 45-60 years with gastric cancer. This chain connects TRBV7-2 to TRBJ2-3; D call uncertain. CDR3 nucleotides: TGTGCCAGCAGCTCCTACCAGTGGACGCAGTATTTT. It yields the protein CASSSYQWTQYF.